This T cell receptor (beta chain) emerged from a study of identical twins. Findings and caveats of the study: Models predicted less out-of-frame TCR alpha sharing in monozygotic twins than was found.

Germline CDR1 reads DFQATT; CDR2 reads SNEGSKA (reference sequence). CDR3 length equals 15 residues. The V and J ends lost 0 bases and 7 bases, in that order; junction bases with no gene match: 11. This clonotype was seen a handful of times. The antigen remains undetermined. Each CDR3 protein is one row after TCRdb ran MiXCR on the 5' RACE reads. The data show about 470,000 distinct CDR3 sequences, around 24% seen once. These data are also associated with another study on T cells expressing NK-cell markers. That report adds: TCR beta repertoires came from sorted CD3+CD56+NKG2C+, CD3+CD56+NKG2C- and CD3+CD56-NKG2C+ T cells. The study found dominant NKG2C+ clonotypes at roughly 1.0-8% of CD8+ T cells in about six donors.

This chain connects TRBV20-1 to TRBJ2-7; the match to TRBD2 covers 8 bases. The sequence was obtained from a woman under 30 in good health. Source material: CD4+ T cells sorted from blood. CDR3 sequence (DNA): TGCAGTGCTAGAGATGCGGGACATAGCGGGGAAGAGCAGTACTTC. Translation: CSARDAGHSGEEQYF.